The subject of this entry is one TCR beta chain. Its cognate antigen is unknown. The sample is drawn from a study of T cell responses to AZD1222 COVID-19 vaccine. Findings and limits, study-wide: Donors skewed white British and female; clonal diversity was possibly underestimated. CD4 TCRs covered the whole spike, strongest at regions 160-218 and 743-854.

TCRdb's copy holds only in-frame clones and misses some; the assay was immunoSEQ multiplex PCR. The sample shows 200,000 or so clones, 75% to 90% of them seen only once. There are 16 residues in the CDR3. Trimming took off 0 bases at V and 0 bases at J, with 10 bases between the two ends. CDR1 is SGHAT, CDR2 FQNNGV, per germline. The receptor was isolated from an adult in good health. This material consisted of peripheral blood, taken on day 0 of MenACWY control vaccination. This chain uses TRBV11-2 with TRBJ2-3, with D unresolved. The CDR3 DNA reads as TGTGCCAGCAGCTTAGATGAACAAAGTAGCACAGATACGCAGTATTTT. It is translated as CASSLDEQSSTDTQYF.